A single sample is the source of the 2 T cell receptor beta chains below, sequenced in a study of OX40 agonist ivuxolimab in advanced cancers. Measured with immunoSEQ multiplex PCR; TCRdb has only the in-frame clones, and not every one. This sample yields about 100,000 clones, of which just under 90% are seen a single time; about 1.6% belongs to the top ten. The material was CD4+ or CD8+ T cells sorted from blood, obtained in a trial of the OX40 agonist ivuxolimab. Receptors originate from an adult with an advanced solid tumor such as melanoma, head and neck, liver or kidney cancer.

This chain connects TRBV18 to TRBJ2-3; 11 bases match TRBD2. The CDR3 runs to 16 residues. Germline assignment: CDR1 KGHSH and CDR2 LQKENI. The junction had 3 bases not matched to a gene; V was cut back by 4 bases and J by 0 bases. The chain's CDR3 is CASSQGTSGSTDTQYF. CDR3 bases: TGTGCCAGCTCACAAGGGACTAGCGGTAGCACAGATACGCAGTATTTT.

This rearrangement joins TRBV6-4 to TRBJ2-7; 9 nucleotides agree with TRBD2. CDR3 length: 18 amino acids. Germline-derived CDR1 and CDR2 are MRHNA and SNTAGT. V dropped 5 bases and J dropped 2; count of bases not matched to a gene: 16. CDR3 coding DNA: TGTGCCAGCAGTCATACTACCTCTCGGACTAGCGATACCTACGAGCAGTACTTC. Its translation: CASSHTTSRTSDTYEQYF.